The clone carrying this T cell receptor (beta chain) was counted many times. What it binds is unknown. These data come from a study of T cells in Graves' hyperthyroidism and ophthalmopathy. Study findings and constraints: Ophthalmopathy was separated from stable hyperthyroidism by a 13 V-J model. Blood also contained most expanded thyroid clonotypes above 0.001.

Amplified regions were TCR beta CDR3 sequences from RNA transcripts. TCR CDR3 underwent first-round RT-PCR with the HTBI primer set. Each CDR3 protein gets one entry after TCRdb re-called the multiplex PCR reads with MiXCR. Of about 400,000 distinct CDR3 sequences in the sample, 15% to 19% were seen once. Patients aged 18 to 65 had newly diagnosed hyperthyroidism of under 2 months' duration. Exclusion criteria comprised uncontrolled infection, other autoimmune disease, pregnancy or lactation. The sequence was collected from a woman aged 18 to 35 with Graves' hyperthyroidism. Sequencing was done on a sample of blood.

DNA of the CDR3: TGTGCCAGCAGTGAATTGGCGGGAGCCCAAGAGACCCAGTACTTC. Protein: CASSELAGAQETQYF. The chain links TRBV6-1 to TRBJ2-5; TRBD2 aligns across 7 bases. The CDR3 spans 15 residues. V was pared by 2 bases and J by 1 base, with 4 bases of the junction left unmatched. The germline V gene encodes CDR1 MNHNS and CDR2 SASEGT.